These T cell receptor beta chains were read from a single sample in a study of blood T cell repertoires in COVID-19. TCRdb's table, derived via immunoSEQ multiplex PCR, lists solely in-frame clones and lacks some. The sample has around 470,000 clones, nearly 90% seen once. What was sequenced was peripheral blood. The source of these receptors is a young man with COVID-19, enrolled during active disease. Both conserved end residues are part of each CDR3. The D gene is left open where the match is weak. Clone size is given for some rows only: seen once, a few or many times, or a class if the clone is expanded.

j_call d_call v_call clone_size cdr3_aa cdr3_nt
TRBJ2-1 - TRBV7-7 - CASSLDRSTYNEQFF TGTGCTAGCAGCTTAGACAGGAGCACCTACAATGAGCAGTTCTTC
TRBJ2-1 TRBD2 TRBV3-1/TRBV3-2 - CASSQGLAGGLPEQFF TGTGCCAGCAGCCAAGGACTAGCGGGGGGGCTTCCTGAGCAGTTCTTC
TRBJ2-2 TRBD2 TRBV5-4 once CASSWGLAGLAGELFF TGTGCCAGCAGCTGGGGACTAGCGGGACTGGCCGGGGAGCTGTTTTTT
TRBJ2-2 TRBD2 TRBV29-1 - CSVETSGNTGELFF TGCAGCGTGGAAACTAGCGGTAATACCGGGGAGCTGTTTTTT
TRBJ1-6 - TRBV9 few CASSIRGGSPLHF TGTGCCAGCAGTATACGAGGGGGTTCACCCCTCCACTTT
TRBJ2-3 - TRBV5-6 - CASSFGQRRGYF TGTGCCAGCAGCTTTGGTCAAAGAAGGGGGTATTTT
TRBJ2-3 TRBD2 TRBV24-1 - CATRDGATSGKDTQYF TGTGCCACTCGGGATGGGGCGACTAGCGGGAAAGATACGCAGTATTTT
TRBJ1-4 - TRBV27 - CASSPWPKAGEKLFF TGTGCCAGCAGCCCCTGGCCCAAAGCAGGAGAAAAACTGTTTTTT
TRBJ1-1 - TRBV7-8 once CARRTVRVLDTEAFF TGTGCCCGCAGGACGGTCAGGGTCCTGGACACTGAAGCTTTCTTT
TRBJ2-5 - TRBV12-3/TRBV12-4 - CASTTGNLETQYF TGTGCCAGCACGACAGGAAATCTAGAGACCCAGTACTTC
TRBJ1-1 TRBD1 TRBV24-1 - CATSDSRTGGGRAFF TGTGCCACCAGTGATTCACGGACAGGGGGCGGTCGGGCTTTCTTT
TRBJ1-5 - TRBV5-5 - CASSHPGVGQPQHF TGTGCCAGCAGCCACCCAGGGGTCGGTCAGCCCCAGCATTTT
TRBJ1-4 TRBD1 TRBV3-1/TRBV3-2 - CASSQGTGEGKLFF TGTGCCAGCAGCCAAGGGACAGGGGAAGGGAAACTGTTTTTT
TRBJ2-7 TRBD1 TRBV18 - CASSPDRGLYEQYF TGTGCCAGCTCACCAGACAGGGGCTTATACGAGCAGTACTTC
TRBJ2-1 - TRBV24-1 - CATSESSRYNEQFF TGTGCCACCAGTGAATCCTCTCGGTACAATGAGCAGTTCTTC
TRBJ1-4 - TRBV19 - CASNRHRLSTNEKLFF TGTGCCAGTAACCGCCACAGGCTTTCAACTAATGAAAAACTGTTTTTT
TRBJ2-7 TRBD1 TRBV6-5 - CASSYKGASYEQYF TGTGCCAGCAGTTACAAGGGGGCATCATACGAGCAGTACTTC
TRBJ2-3 TRBD1 TRBV5-1 - CASSWGQGWRTDTQYF TGCGCCAGCAGCTGGGGACAGGGGTGGCGGACAGATACGCAGTATTTT
TRBJ2-5 - TRBV7-2 - CASSLAGGRETQYF TGTGCCAGCAGCTTAGCGGGAGGAAGGGAGACCCAGTACTTC
TRBJ2-2 TRBD2 TRBV5-1 - CASSFLAGGGTGELFF TGCGCCAGCAGCTTCCTCGCGGGAGGGGGGACCGGGGAGCTGTTTTTT
TRBJ2-7 - TRBV11-3 - CASSFERSYEQYF TGTGCCAGCAGCTTCGAGAGATCCTACGAGCAGTACTTC
TRBJ2-7 - TRBV2 once CASENPGLRGPHEQYF TGTGCCAGCGAAAATCCGGGGTTGCGGGGCCCCCACGAGCAGTACTTC
TRBJ2-1 TRBD2 TRBV11-3 - CASSLGGLAGVNEQFF TGTGCCAGCAGCTTAGGGGGACTAGCGGGAGTCAATGAGCAGTTCTTC
TRBJ1-2 - TRBV2 - CASMVPGRGYTF TGTGCCAGCATGGTCCCAGGGAGGGGCTACACCTTC
TRBJ1-3 TRBD1 TRBV9 once CASSHRQGAFTGNTIYF TGTGCCAGCAGCCACCGACAGGGGGCGTTTACTGGAAACACCATATATTTT
TRBJ1-1 TRBD1 TRBV4-2 once CASSQPTGVTEAFF TGTGCCAGCAGCCAACCGACAGGGGTCACTGAAGCTTTCTTT
TRBJ1-3 - TRBV6-1 - CASSEVKGVGNTIYF TGTGCCAGCAGTGAGGTTAAAGGGGTCGGGAACACCATATATTTT
TRBJ2-5 - TRBV19 - CASSIWLADQETQYF TGTGCCAGTAGTATTTGGTTGGCAGACCAAGAGACCCAGTACTTC
TRBJ2-1 TRBD2 TRBV3-1/TRBV3-2 - CASSQVAGAGSYNEQFF TGTGCCAGCAGCCAAGTAGCGGGAGCCGGCTCCTACAATGAGCAGTTCTTC
TRBJ2-1 TRBD2 TRBV7-6 - CASSLLTSGRANEQFF TGTGCCAGCAGCTTATTAACTAGCGGGAGGGCTAATGAGCAGTTCTTC
TRBJ2-5 - TRBV24-1 once CATSDPRTPGETQYF TGTGCCACCAGTGATCCACGCACCCCGGGGGAGACCCAGTACTTC
TRBJ2-7 TRBD2 TRBV7-8 once CASSPPRGTSGYEQYF TGTGCCAGCAGCCCACCGAGGGGGACTAGCGGGTACGAGCAGTACTTC
TRBJ2-7 - TRBV7-9 once CATGAEGNEQYF TGTGCCACCGGAGCTGAGGGTAACGAGCAGTACTTC
TRBJ2-2 - TRBV11-2 - CASSLTFGNTGELFF TGTGCCAGCAGCTTGACTTTCGGGAACACCGGGGAGCTGTTTTTT
TRBJ1-3 - TRBV5-5 - CASSFYQGLSDTIYF TGTGCCAGCAGCTTTTATCAGGGGCTTTCGGACACCATATATTTT
TRBJ1-3 TRBD1 TRBV6-5 - CASSQTGIVNTIYF TGTGCCAGCAGTCAGACAGGGATAGTCAACACCATATATTTT
TRBJ1-3 - TRBV4-1 - CASSRSGVRGDGNTIYF TGCGCCAGCAGCCGTTCCGGCGTCAGGGGAGATGGAAACACCATATATTTT
TRBJ2-5 - TRBV19 - CASSPLRGETQYF TGTGCCAGTAGTCCCCTAAGAGGGGAGACCCAGTACTTC
TRBJ1-2 - TRBV11-3 once CASSLGRANYGYTF TGTGCCAGCAGCTTAGGGAGAGCTAACTATGGCTACACCTTC
TRBJ1-5 TRBD1 TRBV5-5 - CASSLDGDSLNQPQHF TGTGCCAGCAGCTTGGATGGGGACAGCCTGAATCAGCCCCAGCATTTT
TRBJ2-7 TRBD1 TRBV11-3 - CASSSGTAYEQYF TGTGCCAGCAGCTCCGGGACAGCCTACGAGCAGTACTTC
TRBJ2-3 TRBD1 TRBV19 - CASSTPHRGTYTDTQYF TGTGCCAGTAGCACACCTCACAGGGGGACGTACACAGATACGCAGTATTTT
TRBJ2-1 TRBD1 TRBV12-5 - CASGSVLGTGGFEQFF TGTGCTAGTGGTTCGGTCTTGGGGACAGGGGGCTTTGAGCAGTTCTTC
TRBJ2-3 TRBD2 TRBV13 - CASSFRKRDTDTQYF TGTGCCAGCAGCTTCCGGAAGCGGGACACAGATACGCAGTATTTT
TRBJ1-1 - TRBV21-1 once CASSDTGGDAEAFF TGTGCCAGCAGCGATACAGGGGGCGACGCTGAAGCTTTCTTT
TRBJ2-1 TRBD1 TRBV27 - CASRRQGVNEQFF TGTGCCAGCAGAAGACAGGGGGTGAATGAGCAGTTCTTC
TRBJ1-1 TRBD1 TRBV6-5 once CASSSTGEAFF TGTGCCAGCAGTTCGACAGGGGAAGCTTTCTTT
TRBJ2-5 TRBD2 TRBV5-1 - CASRRDPGGETQYF TGCGCCAGCAGACGGGACCCGGGGGGAGAGACCCAGTACTTC
TRBJ2-3 - TRBV3-1/TRBV3-2 - CASSLGVDTQYF TGTGCCAGCAGCCTAGGGGTGGATACGCAGTATTTT
TRBJ2-7 TRBD2 TRBV7-8 once CASSPTGLPYEQYF TGTGCCAGCAGTCCAACGGGACTACCGTACGAGCAGTACTTC
TRBJ1-1 TRBD1 TRBV11-2 - CASSLDRGRGTEAFF TGTGCCAGCAGCTTAGACAGGGGGCGCGGCACTGAAGCTTTCTTT
TRBJ2-7 TRBD2 TRBV5-4 once CASSLLAGGFYEQYF TGTGCCAGCAGCTTGCTAGCGGGGGGCTTCTACGAGCAGTACTTC
TRBJ2-7 - TRBV7-3 - CASSPVGSGEQYF TGTGCCAGCAGCCCAGTTGGCTCGGGGGAGCAGTACTTC
TRBJ2-2 TRBD2 TRBV7-7 - CASSPQLAGDAGELFF TGTGCTAGCAGCCCCCAGTTAGCGGGAGACGCCGGGGAGCTGTTTTTT
TRBJ2-1 TRBD2 TRBV2 - CASSEGLAGGGEQFF TGTGCCAGCAGTGAAGGCCTAGCGGGGGGCGGTGAGCAGTTCTTC
TRBJ2-5 - TRBV24-1 - CATSDRTGLETQYF TGTGCCACCAGTGACCGTACAGGGTTAGAGACCCAGTACTTC
TRBJ2-3 - TRBV12-5 - CASGLGRGRTDTQYF TGTGCTAGTGGTTTGGGGCGGGGACGCACAGATACGCAGTATTTT
TRBJ2-7 TRBD2 TRBV19 - CASSRTSGGAYEQYF TGTGCCAGTAGCCGGACTAGCGGGGGGGCCTACGAGCAGTACTTC